This T cell receptor (beta chain) was sequenced during a study of T-cell reconstitution after alpha-beta-depleted transplantation in children. Study-level findings and limits: The main origin of T-cell counts and diversity one year after transplant was newly produced T cells.

On this clonotype: Its target is unknown.

The CDR3 spans 14 residues. Trimming took off 6 bases at V and 2 bases at J, with 12 bases between the two ends. Germline V gene data show CDR1 as SNHLY and CDR2 as FYNNEI. The authors prepared the TCRbeta library with unique molecular identifiers. One entry per CDR3 protein results from TCRdb running MiXCR on the PCR reads. The sample has 81,000 or so distinct CDR3 sequences, about a sixth seen once; the top ten hold around a fifth. This rearrangement joins TRBV2 to TRBJ2-3, with D maybe TRBD2 (5 bases). Sequenced here: PBMCs, mostly from graft donor cells, sampled 180 days after TCRalphabeta/CD19-depleted stem cell transplant. The sequence was collected from a male patient between 2 and 10 years old who had a stem cell transplant for acute lymphoblastic leukemia, so the T cells may come from the graft donor. CDR3 sequence reads: CASSLLVPTDTQYF. The CDR3 DNA reads TGTGCCAGCAGCCTACTAGTGCCCACAGATACGCAGTATTTT.